This T cell receptor beta chain was recorded in a study of Tregs in tolerant kidney transplant recipients (dated 2019 in TCRdb). In terms of the full investigation: TCRbeta sequencing was used in the study to identify donor-specific regulatory T cells before combined kidney and bone marrow transplantation, and the identified cells were then tracked after transplant. TCRbeta repertoire sequencing was used in a few healthy controls to compare several ways of expanding Tregs specific for an allogeneic donor.

Findings and caveats that apply to the study as a whole: The study was constrained by small patient numbers, and validation of the findings is required in larger populations and under other immunosuppression protocols. Biological reproducibility was not directly addressed, though technical replication error appeared minimal. Expanding Tregs with activated donor B cells appeared to identify the most biologically relevant and donor-specific TCRbeta repertoire.

For TCRbeta CDR3 sequencing, genomic DNA from the sorted cells was extracted using the QIAGEN DNeasy Blood and Tissue Kit. High-throughput TCRbeta CDR3 sequencing, which included PCR amplification with bias correction and internal controls, was done commercially through immunoSEQ. The original methods were these. Unique productive TCRbeta sequences were defined by CDR3 nucleotide sequence where primers matched, otherwise by CDR3 amino acid sequence with Vbeta and Jbeta genes. To correct for sorting error, sequences found in more than one sorted population at a frequency ratio of 2:1 or less were discarded, and the remaining shared sequences were assigned to the population with the higher frequency. Donor-reactive sequences were defined as at least 5-fold expanded in CFSE-low cells versus unstimulated cells, with frequency of at least 0.01% in CFSE-low cells. Jensen-Shannon divergence calculated on the top 100 TCRbeta sequences ranked by frequency was used to measure repertoire divergence. For samples with multiple sequencing runs, sorting error was corrected separately for each run before the runs were pooled. This immuneACCESS table, as held by TCRdb, lists in-frame sequences with V and J called but not all clones. Of the missing ones, under half trace to an unresolved V gene in checked studies; the others have no known cause. The V and J calls and clone size come from that table; D and trimming were worked out from the DNA. The sample has 100,000 to 150,000 clones on record, roughly nine tenths of them singletons. The ten most abundant clones make up less than 0.7% of the sample.

Unstimulated Tregs (CD4+CD25+CD127-), CD4+ non-Tregs (CD4+CD25-), CD4 and CD8 cells were FACS-sorted from thawed PBMCs. Blood from healthy controls was obtained either from healthy volunteers or as purchased buffy coats. Healthy control blood was processed to PBMCs with a Ficoll density gradient and then cryopreserved, whereas patient PBMCs were collected both before and after transplant. CDR1 is given as WSHSY and CDR2 as SAAADI, both from the germline V gene. Measured from the cysteine to the phenylalanine, the CDR3 is 14 residues long. Of the read, only the CDR3 DNA is kept; its 42 bases are in frame from base 1. The germline ends are 11 bases apart after V is trimmed by 4 bases and J by 5 bases. For this clone: Which antigen it targets is not known. No much larger clonotype is one base removed from it; base qualities were not supplied.

The clonotype comes from a human donor in good health. Source material: CD4+ T cells from blood. The sequence joins TRBV10-2 to TRBJ1-4; perhaps TRBD1 is the D gene, with 5 bases matching. The CDR3 has the sequence CASSAGWLNEKLFF. The bases are TGCGCCAGCAGTGCAGGGTGGCTAAATGAAAAACTGTTTTTT.